The clone carrying this TCR beta chain was seen ten or more times. What it binds is unknown. This entry is derived from a study of post-analysis software for immune sequencing data. cDNA libraries of TCR beta carried unique molecular identifiers. TCRdb itself ran the PCR reads through MiXCR, one entry per CDR3 protein. The sample records some 800,000 distinct CDR3 sequences, 35% to 55% being singletons. The CDR3 has 12 amino acids. The germline V gene has CDR1 SGDLS and CDR2 YYNGEE. Trimming shortened V by 3 bases and J by 3 bases, and 6 bases separated the two germline ends. General study findings and limits: The authors found that F measure strongly co-clustered same-batch samples. Four or five TRBV segments were more frequent in patients than controls; TRBV5-6, TRBV5-1 and TRBV20-1 belonged to this group.

This sequence originates from a girl under 18 with multiple sclerosis. The rearrangement joins TRBV9 to TRBJ2-5, with unresolved D. The sample comprised blood. In DNA form, the CDR3 reads TGTGCCAGCAGCGGGGGTGAAGAGACCCAGTACTTC. Translated, it gives CASSGGEETQYF.